A selection of T cell receptor beta chains follows, all from one sample in a study of technical replicates of blood from a few donors. This table comes from immunoSEQ multiplex PCR, and its TCRdb copy is limited to in-frame clones, with some not included. Here the sample spans about 74,000 clones, 85% to 95% being singletons. Material: T cells isolated from PBMCs. These receptor sequences come from a human donor in good health. The CDR3 runs from the conserved cysteine through the conserved F or W. Fields, in order: J gene, V gene, D gene, clone size, CDR3 DNA, CDR3 protein. D genes are given only for firm matches. Some rows mark clone size as missing; the rest say once, few, many or name a class of expanded clone.

j_gene: TRBJ2-1; v_gene: TRBV19; d_gene: TRBD1; abundance: .; CDR3nt: TGTGCCAGTAGTTTCCAGGGGGCATATGAGCAGTTCTTC; CDR3aa: CASSFQGAYEQFF
j_gene: TRBJ1-4; v_gene: TRBV5-4; d_gene: .; abundance: .; CDR3nt: TGTGCCAGCAGCCCGGGATCGAATGAAAAACTGTTTTTT; CDR3aa: CASSPGSNEKLFF
j_gene: TRBJ2-7; v_gene: TRBV4-2; d_gene: .; abundance: once; CDR3nt: TGTGCCAGCAGCCCCACCTCGCGCGAGCAGTACTTC; CDR3aa: CASSPTSREQYF
j_gene: TRBJ2-1; v_gene: TRBV7-9; d_gene: TRBD1; abundance: .; CDR3nt: TGTGCCAGCAGCTTCAGGGGGTTAACGGGGGAGCAGTTCTTC; CDR3aa: CASSFRGLTGEQFF
j_gene: TRBJ1-1; v_gene: TRBV7-9; d_gene: .; abundance: .; CDR3nt: TGTGCCAGCAGCTCCGGGGGCACTGAAGCTTTCTTT; CDR3aa: CASSSGGTEAFF
j_gene: TRBJ1-2; v_gene: TRBV5-6; d_gene: .; abundance: once; CDR3nt: TGTGCCAGCAGCTTGGGGCAGGGTCATGGCTACACCTTC; CDR3aa: CASSLGQGHGYTF
j_gene: TRBJ1-6; v_gene: TRBV7-9; d_gene: .; abundance: .; CDR3nt: TGTGCCAGCAGCTCAGGACAAATAGGGTCACCCCTCCACTTT; CDR3aa: CASSSGQIGSPLHF
j_gene: TRBJ1-6; v_gene: TRBV6-5; d_gene: .; abundance: .; CDR3nt: TGTGCCAGCAGTTACACTCGAAGAGAGTCACCCCTCCACTTT; CDR3aa: CASSYTRRESPLHF
j_gene: TRBJ2-5; v_gene: TRBV21-1; d_gene: .; abundance: .; CDR3nt: TGTGCCAGCAGCAAACCTAGCGGGATACAAGAGACCCAGTACTTC; CDR3aa: CASSKPSGIQETQYF
j_gene: TRBJ2-7; v_gene: TRBV18; d_gene: TRBD1; abundance: once; CDR3nt: TGTGCCAGCTCTCCCAGGGGGAAGAAATCCTACGAGCAGTACTTC; CDR3aa: CASSPRGKKSYEQYF
j_gene: TRBJ2-3; v_gene: TRBV15; d_gene: TRBD2; abundance: .; CDR3nt: TGTGCCACCAGCAGAGCCGGAGCGGGGTCCTCGGATACGCAGTATTTT; CDR3aa: CATSRAGAGSSDTQYF
j_gene: TRBJ2-5; v_gene: TRBV28; d_gene: .; abundance: .; CDR3nt: TGTGCCAGCAGTCCACATAACACCTTAGCTTACTTC; CDR3aa: CASSPHNTLAYF
j_gene: TRBJ2-3; v_gene: TRBV27; d_gene: .; abundance: .; CDR3nt: TGTGCCAGCAGTGGTGTTGGCCTTAGCACAGATACGCAGTATTTT; CDR3aa: CASSGVGLSTDTQYF
j_gene: TRBJ2-3; v_gene: TRBV27; d_gene: TRBD1; abundance: .; CDR3nt: TGTGCCAGCAGGGAGGACAGGAAGGTGCAGGGGGATACGCAGTATTTT; CDR3aa: CASREDRKVQGDTQYF
j_gene: TRBJ2-7; v_gene: TRBV6-5; d_gene: TRBD1; abundance: .; CDR3nt: TGTGCCAGCAGTTCGGACAGGGACAACTACGAGCAGTACTTC; CDR3aa: CASSSDRDNYEQYF
j_gene: TRBJ2-1; v_gene: TRBV6-4; d_gene: .; abundance: .; CDR3nt: TGTGCCAGCAGTGACTCGGTTCGGAGCTCCTACAATGAGCAGTTCTTC; CDR3aa: CASSDSVRSSYNEQFF
j_gene: TRBJ2-1; v_gene: TRBV4-2; d_gene: TRBD2; abundance: .; CDR3nt: TGTGCCAGCAGCCACCCTCACGCAGCGGGAAGGTTCAGTGAGCAGTTCTTC; CDR3aa: CASSHPHAAGRFSEQFF
j_gene: TRBJ2-7; v_gene: TRBV7-2; d_gene: TRBD1; abundance: .; CDR3nt: TGTGCCAGCAGCTTTGGCCGGGACAGGGGGGGCGAGCAGTACTTC; CDR3aa: CASSFGRDRGGEQYF
j_gene: TRBJ2-5; v_gene: TRBV7-8; d_gene: TRBD2; abundance: .; CDR3nt: TGTGCCAGCAGCCTACCCCGGGCTAGCGGGAGGGGGGGAACAGAGACCCAGTACTTC; CDR3aa: CASSLPRASGRGGTETQYF
j_gene: TRBJ2-2; v_gene: TRBV5-4; d_gene: .; abundance: few; CDR3nt: TGTGCCAGCAGCCCTCTCTCGGGTATTCGCGGGGAGCTGTTTTTT; CDR3aa: CASSPLSGIRGELFF
j_gene: TRBJ2-1; v_gene: TRBV6-5; d_gene: TRBD2; abundance: .; CDR3nt: TGTGCCAGCAGCCGAACCGGGACTAGCGTCAATGAGCAGTTCTTC; CDR3aa: CASSRTGTSVNEQFF
j_gene: TRBJ2-5; v_gene: TRBV29-1; d_gene: TRBD1; abundance: .; CDR3nt: TGCGCCGGGACAGGGGAGGCGGAGACCCAGTACTTC; CDR3aa: CAGTGEAETQYF
j_gene: TRBJ1-4; v_gene: TRBV2; d_gene: TRBD1; abundance: .; CDR3nt: TGTGCCAGCAGCGACAGGGAGGTAGAAAAACTGTTTTTT; CDR3aa: CASSDREVEKLFF
j_gene: TRBJ1-5; v_gene: TRBV7-8; d_gene: .; abundance: .; CDR3nt: TGTGCCAGCAGCTTGTATCAGGGTACCGACCAGCCCCAGCATTTT; CDR3aa: CASSLYQGTDQPQHF
j_gene: TRBJ1-1; v_gene: TRBV7-7; d_gene: TRBD1; abundance: once; CDR3nt: TGTGCTAGCAGCCGGGACAGGGACACTGAAGCTTTCTTT; CDR3aa: CASSRDRDTEAFF
j_gene: TRBJ1-2; v_gene: TRBV5-6; d_gene: TRBD1; abundance: .; CDR3nt: TGTGCCAGCAGCTTGGACAGGGGATCCCCCTATGGCTACACCTTC; CDR3aa: CASSLDRGSPYGYTF
j_gene: TRBJ2-1; v_gene: TRBV5-1; d_gene: .; abundance: .; CDR3nt: TGCGCCAGCAGCTCCCACCTGGACTTCCGCTCCTACAATGAGCAGTTCTTC; CDR3aa: CASSSHLDFRSYNEQFF
j_gene: TRBJ1-1; v_gene: TRBV29-1; d_gene: .; abundance: .; CDR3nt: TGCAGCGTTGTTGGAGCTGGGACTGAAGCTTTCTTT; CDR3aa: CSVVGAGTEAFF
j_gene: TRBJ2-7; v_gene: TRBV11-3; d_gene: .; abundance: .; CDR3nt: TGTGCCAGCAGCTTTGGCAGGGACTACGAGCAGTACTTC; CDR3aa: CASSFGRDYEQYF
j_gene: TRBJ2-5; v_gene: TRBV18; d_gene: TRBD1; abundance: once; CDR3nt: TGTGCCAGCTCACCCTCGACAGGGGGCCAAGAGACCCAGTACTTC; CDR3aa: CASSPSTGGQETQYF
j_gene: TRBJ2-1; v_gene: TRBV15; d_gene: .; abundance: once; CDR3nt: TGTGCCACCAGCACAAACAGGGAGTTTAAAATTTACAATGAGCAGTTCTTC; CDR3aa: CATSTNREFKIYNEQFF
j_gene: TRBJ1-2; v_gene: TRBV29-1; d_gene: TRBD1; abundance: .; CDR3nt: TGCAGCGTTGCCGACAGGGCACGGGATGGCTACACCTTC; CDR3aa: CSVADRARDGYTF
j_gene: TRBJ1-3; v_gene: TRBV11-2; d_gene: .; abundance: .; CDR3nt: TGTGCCAGCAGCTTACAGACCGCAAGAGGCACCATATATTTT; CDR3aa: CASSLQTARGTIYF
j_gene: TRBJ1-2; v_gene: TRBV19; d_gene: .; abundance: .; CDR3nt: TGTGCCAGTGGAAACAGGGAACCTAACTATGGCTACACCTTC; CDR3aa: CASGNREPNYGYTF
j_gene: TRBJ2-7; v_gene: TRBV5-6; d_gene: .; abundance: .; CDR3nt: TGTGCCAGCAGCGTGGAACGATATACAGAAACCTACGAGCAGTACTTC; CDR3aa: CASSVERYTETYEQYF
j_gene: TRBJ2-7; v_gene: TRBV30; d_gene: .; abundance: .; CDR3nt: TGTGCCTGGACCCTAACAGGGTCCTCCTACGAGCAGTACTTC; CDR3aa: CAWTLTGSSYEQYF
j_gene: TRBJ2-7; v_gene: TRBV5-6; d_gene: TRBD1; abundance: .; CDR3nt: TGTGCCAGCAGCTCTTTGGGGACAGGGCTCTACGAGCAGTACTTC; CDR3aa: CASSSLGTGLYEQYF
j_gene: TRBJ2-7; v_gene: TRBV7-9; d_gene: TRBD2; abundance: once; CDR3nt: TGTGCCAGCAGCTTAGCCGGACTAGAGTTCGAGCAGTACTTC; CDR3aa: CASSLAGLEFEQYF
j_gene: TRBJ2-1; v_gene: TRBV7-9; d_gene: TRBD2; abundance: .; CDR3nt: TGTGCCAGCAGCTCCGGGACTAGCGGGAGGTCGGGCTCCTACAATGAGCAGTTCTTC; CDR3aa: CASSSGTSGRSGSYNEQFF
j_gene: TRBJ2-7; v_gene: TRBV6-1; d_gene: .; abundance: .; CDR3nt: TGTGCCAGCAGTGAAAAACAGATCTACGAGCAGTACTTC; CDR3aa: CASSEKQIYEQYF
j_gene: TRBJ1-4; v_gene: TRBV6-5; d_gene: TRBD1; abundance: .; CDR3nt: TGTGCCAGCAGCCAGCAGACAGGGGGCGAAAAACTGTTTTTT; CDR3aa: CASSQQTGGEKLFF
j_gene: TRBJ1-5; v_gene: TRBV30; d_gene: .; abundance: .; CDR3nt: TGTGCCTGGAGTTTTAGCGCGGGGCCCCAGCATTTT; CDR3aa: CAWSFSAGPQHF
j_gene: TRBJ2-7; v_gene: TRBV27; d_gene: TRBD1; abundance: once; CDR3nt: TGTGCCAGCAGTTTATGGACAGGCTCCGAGCAGTACTTC; CDR3aa: CASSLWTGSEQYF
j_gene: TRBJ1-1; v_gene: TRBV10-3; d_gene: .; abundance: .; CDR3nt: TGTGCCATCAGACCCGGTGGCGGGGAATCCTCTGAAGCTTTCTTT; CDR3aa: CAIRPGGGESSEAFF
j_gene: TRBJ2-1; v_gene: TRBV9; d_gene: TRBD2; abundance: .; CDR3nt: TGTGCCAGCAGCGTAGCTTTCGGGACTATTGAGCAGTTCTTC; CDR3aa: CASSVAFGTIEQFF
j_gene: TRBJ2-2; v_gene: TRBV13; d_gene: .; abundance: .; CDR3nt: TGTGCCAGCAGCACCCGGACATTCTACGGGGAGCTGTTTTTT; CDR3aa: CASSTRTFYGELFF
j_gene: TRBJ2-2; v_gene: TRBV5-4; d_gene: .; abundance: .; CDR3nt: TGTGCCAGCAGCCTGGAGTCGGGGTTTAACACCGGGGAGCTGTTTTTT; CDR3aa: CASSLESGFNTGELFF
j_gene: TRBJ1-2; v_gene: TRBV5-1; d_gene: TRBD1; abundance: .; CDR3nt: TGCGCCAGCAGTTCCGGACAGGGGGCTAGCTATGGCTACACCTTC; CDR3aa: CASSSGQGASYGYTF
j_gene: TRBJ2-7; v_gene: TRBV4-1; d_gene: .; abundance: .; CDR3nt: TGCGCCAGCAGCCAAGATAGGGCAGGGGTTGAGGGGGAGCAGTACTTC; CDR3aa: CASSQDRAGVEGEQYF
j_gene: TRBJ2-1; v_gene: TRBV25-1; d_gene: TRBD2; abundance: few; CDR3nt: TGTGCCAGCAGGCCAGCGGGAGCGACCTACAATGAGCAGTTCTTC; CDR3aa: CASRPAGATYNEQFF
j_gene: TRBJ2-6; v_gene: TRBV28; d_gene: TRBD1; abundance: .; CDR3nt: TGTGCCAGCAGTCCAGGGGGCCCTGGGGCCAACGTCCTGACTTTC; CDR3aa: CASSPGGPGANVLTF
j_gene: TRBJ1-6; v_gene: TRBV2; d_gene: TRBD1; abundance: .; CDR3nt: TGTGCCATCAGGACAGGGGGCTCCTATAATTCACCCCTCCACTTT; CDR3aa: CAIRTGGSYNSPLHF
j_gene: TRBJ1-5; v_gene: TRBV30; d_gene: .; abundance: .; CDR3nt: TGTGCCTGGAGTGTACGGGGGGATCAGCCCCAGCATTTT; CDR3aa: CAWSVRGDQPQHF
j_gene: TRBJ2-3; v_gene: TRBV4-1; d_gene: .; abundance: .; CDR3nt: TGCGCCAGCAGCCCCGGGGGTCCAGATACGCAGTATTTT; CDR3aa: CASSPGGPDTQYF
j_gene: TRBJ1-5; v_gene: TRBV6-5; d_gene: TRBD1; abundance: .; CDR3nt: TGTGCCAGCAGTTTACAGGGGCCCAATCAGCCCCAGCATTTT; CDR3aa: CASSLQGPNQPQHF
j_gene: TRBJ2-1; v_gene: TRBV19; d_gene: .; abundance: .; CDR3nt: TGTGCCAGTAGTTACTGGCAGGGGAGTATGTACAATGAGCAGTTCTTC; CDR3aa: CASSYWQGSMYNEQFF
j_gene: TRBJ2-3; v_gene: TRBV5-4; d_gene: .; abundance: .; CDR3nt: TGTGCCAGCGGGGGGGGCGGGAGTGCGGATACGCAGTATTTT; CDR3aa: CASGGGGSADTQYF
j_gene: TRBJ1-4; v_gene: TRBV6-6; d_gene: TRBD1; abundance: once; CDR3nt: TGTGCCAGCAGCAAACTGGGGACAGGGAGGGAGGAAAAACTGTTTTTT; CDR3aa: CASSKLGTGREEKLFF